One sample yielded the 2 T cell receptor beta chains listed below, sequenced in a study of shared clonotypes between healthy human individuals (TCRdb year 2020). Library method: the immunoSEQ multiplex PCR assay. In its TCRdb copy, this immuneACCESS table keeps in-frame sequences only and misses some clones. Where compared with another copy, unresolved V genes explain less than half of these, and the others have no known cause. The sample table records approximately 980,000 clones; less than 85% of these occur just once. The biggest ten clones account for about 1.5% of the sample. The sample consisted of memory CD4+ T cells sorted from blood. The cell subset or site label corresponds to: CD45RA-negative fraction. The receptors derive from a man aged 18 to 29 in good health.

The chain carries TRBV18 and TRBJ1-1, with D unresolved. Germline V gives CDR1 KGHSH, CDR2 LQKENI. This CDR3 contains 13 residues. The germline V and J ends were trimmed by 3 bases and 0 bases, with 5 bases remaining between them. The DNA of the CDR3 is TGTGCCAGCTCACCCCAGATGAACACTGAAGCTTTCTTT. The encoded protein is CASSPQMNTEAFF.

V usage is TRBV5-4 and J usage is TRBJ2-4; 8 bases align to TRBD1. Per the germline V gene, CDR1 is SGHNT and CDR2 is YYREEE (reference sequence). This CDR3 region has 15 residues. With 4 bases clipped from V and 2 bases from J, the junction kept 5 bases outside the gene matches. The CDR3 loop reads CASSPTGDTKNIQYF. Here the CDR3 DNA reads TGTGCCAGCAGCCCGACAGGGGACACCAAAAACATTCAGTACTTC.